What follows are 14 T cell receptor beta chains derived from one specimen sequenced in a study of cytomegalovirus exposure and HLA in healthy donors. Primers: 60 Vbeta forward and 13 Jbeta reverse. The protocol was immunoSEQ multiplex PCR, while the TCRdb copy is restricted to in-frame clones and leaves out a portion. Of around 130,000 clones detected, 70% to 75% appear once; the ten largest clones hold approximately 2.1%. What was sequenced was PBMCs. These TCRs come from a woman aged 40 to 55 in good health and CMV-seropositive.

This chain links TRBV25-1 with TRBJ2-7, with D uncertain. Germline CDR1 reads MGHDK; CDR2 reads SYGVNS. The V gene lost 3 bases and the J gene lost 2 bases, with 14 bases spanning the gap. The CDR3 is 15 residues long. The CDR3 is CASSEANTKPYEQYF. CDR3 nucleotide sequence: TGTGCCAGCAGTGAGGCCAATACTAAACCCTACGAGCAGTACTTC.

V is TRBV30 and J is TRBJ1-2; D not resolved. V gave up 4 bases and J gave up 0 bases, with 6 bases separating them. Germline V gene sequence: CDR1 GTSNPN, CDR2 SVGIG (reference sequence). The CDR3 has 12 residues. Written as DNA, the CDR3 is TGTGCCTGGATGAGGGCTAACTATGGCTACACCTTC. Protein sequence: CAWMRANYGYTF. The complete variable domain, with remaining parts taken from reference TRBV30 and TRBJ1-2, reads SQTIHQWPATLVQPVGSPLSLECTVEGTSNPNLYWYRQAAGRGLQLLFYSVGIGQISSEVPQNLSASRPQDRQFILSSKKLLLSDSGFYLCAWMRANYGYTFGSGTRLTVV.

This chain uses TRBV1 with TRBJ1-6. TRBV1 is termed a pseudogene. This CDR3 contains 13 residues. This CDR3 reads CTSSQDVLNPLHF. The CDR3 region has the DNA TGCACCAGCAGCCAAGATGTACTTAATCCCCTCCACTTT.

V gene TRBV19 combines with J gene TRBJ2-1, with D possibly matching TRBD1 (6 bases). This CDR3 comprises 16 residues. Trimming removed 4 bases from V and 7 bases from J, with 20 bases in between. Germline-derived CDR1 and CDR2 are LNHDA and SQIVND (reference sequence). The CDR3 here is CASSTPTGTFSNEQFF. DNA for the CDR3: TGTGCCAGTAGTACCCCCACAGGGACCTTCTCAAATGAGCAGTTCTTC.

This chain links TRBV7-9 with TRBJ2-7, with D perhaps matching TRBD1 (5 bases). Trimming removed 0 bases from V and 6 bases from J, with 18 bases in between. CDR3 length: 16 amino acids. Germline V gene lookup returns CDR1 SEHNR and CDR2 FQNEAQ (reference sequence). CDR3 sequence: CASSLAGGRVRPEQYF. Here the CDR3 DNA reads TGTGCCAGCAGCTTAGCCGGCGGCAGGGTTCGCCCCGAGCAGTACTTC.

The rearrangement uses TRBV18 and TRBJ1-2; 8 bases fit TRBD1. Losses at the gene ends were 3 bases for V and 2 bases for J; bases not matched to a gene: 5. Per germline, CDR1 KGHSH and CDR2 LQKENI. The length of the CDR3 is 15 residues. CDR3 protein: CASSPPDRGNYGYTF. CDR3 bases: TGTGCCAGCTCACCTCCTGACAGGGGCAACTATGGCTACACCTTC.

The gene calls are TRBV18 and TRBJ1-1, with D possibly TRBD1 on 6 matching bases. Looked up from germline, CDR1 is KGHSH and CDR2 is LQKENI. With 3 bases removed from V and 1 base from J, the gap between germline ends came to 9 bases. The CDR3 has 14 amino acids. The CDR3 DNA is TGTGCCAGCTCACCTTCAGGGGAGAACACTGAAGCTTTCTTT. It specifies CASSPSGENTEAFF.

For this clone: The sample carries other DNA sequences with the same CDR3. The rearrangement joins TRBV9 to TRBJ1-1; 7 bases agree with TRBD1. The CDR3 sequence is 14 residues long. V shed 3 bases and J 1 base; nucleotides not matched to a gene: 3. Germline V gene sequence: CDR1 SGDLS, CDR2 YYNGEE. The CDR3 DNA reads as TGTGCCAGCAGCGAAAGGGACAGGAACACTGAAGCTTTCTTT. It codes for CASSERDRNTEAFF. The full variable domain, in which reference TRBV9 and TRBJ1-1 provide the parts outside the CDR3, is DSGVTQTPKHLITATGQRVTLRCSPRSGDLSVYWYQQSLDQGLQFLIQYYNGEERAKGNILERFSAQQFPDLHSELNLSSLELGDSALYFCASSERDRNTEAFFGQGTRLTVV.

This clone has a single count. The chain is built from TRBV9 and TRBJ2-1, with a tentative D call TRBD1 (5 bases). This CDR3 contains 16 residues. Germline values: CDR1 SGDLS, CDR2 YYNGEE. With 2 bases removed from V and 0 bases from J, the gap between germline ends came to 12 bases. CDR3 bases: TGTGCCAGCAGCGTGTCCGGACATAGCTCCTACAATGAGCAGTTCTTC. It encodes CASSVSGHSSYNEQFF.

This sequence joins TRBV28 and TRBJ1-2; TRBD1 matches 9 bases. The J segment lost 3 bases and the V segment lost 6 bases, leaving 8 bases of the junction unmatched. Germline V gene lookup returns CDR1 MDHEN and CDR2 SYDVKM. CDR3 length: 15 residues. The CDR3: CASRLTGGADYGYTF. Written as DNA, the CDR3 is TGTGCCAGCAGACTTACAGGGGGCGCCGACTATGGCTACACCTTC.

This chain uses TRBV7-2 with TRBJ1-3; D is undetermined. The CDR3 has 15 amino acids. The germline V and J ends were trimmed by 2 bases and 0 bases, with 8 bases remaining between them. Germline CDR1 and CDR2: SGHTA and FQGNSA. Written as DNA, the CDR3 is TGTGCCAGCAGCTTATATCGCGCCTCTGGAAACACCATATATTTT. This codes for CASSLYRASGNTIYF.

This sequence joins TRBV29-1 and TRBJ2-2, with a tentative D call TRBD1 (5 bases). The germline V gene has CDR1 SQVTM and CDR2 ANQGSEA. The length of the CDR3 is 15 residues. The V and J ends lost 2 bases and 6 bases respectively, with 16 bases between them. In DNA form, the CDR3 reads TGCAGCGTTGAAAAAAGGGGTGGTCCGGCCGGGGAGCTGTTTTTT. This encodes CSVEKRGGPAGELFF.

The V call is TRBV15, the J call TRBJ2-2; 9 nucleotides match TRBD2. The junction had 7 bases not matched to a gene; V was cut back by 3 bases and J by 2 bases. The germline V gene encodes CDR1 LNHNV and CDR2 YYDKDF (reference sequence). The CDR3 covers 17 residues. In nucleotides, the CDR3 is TGTGCCACCAGCAGGGGAGGACTAGCGCTCAACACCGGGGAGCTGTTTTTT. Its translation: CATSRGGLALNTGELFF.

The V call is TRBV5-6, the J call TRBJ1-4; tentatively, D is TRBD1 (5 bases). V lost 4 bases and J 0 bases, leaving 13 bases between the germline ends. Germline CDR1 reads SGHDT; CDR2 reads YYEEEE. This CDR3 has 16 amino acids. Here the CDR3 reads CASSTVDSPTNEKLFF. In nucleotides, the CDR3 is TGTGCCAGCAGCACCGTAGACAGTCCAACTAATGAAAAACTGTTTTTT. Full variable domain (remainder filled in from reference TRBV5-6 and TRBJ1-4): DAGVTQSPTHLIKTRGQQVTLRCSPKSGHDTVSWYQQALGQGPQFIFQYYEEEERQRGNFPDRFSGHQFPNYSSELNVNALLLGDSALYLCASSTVDSPTNEKLFFGSGTQLSVL.